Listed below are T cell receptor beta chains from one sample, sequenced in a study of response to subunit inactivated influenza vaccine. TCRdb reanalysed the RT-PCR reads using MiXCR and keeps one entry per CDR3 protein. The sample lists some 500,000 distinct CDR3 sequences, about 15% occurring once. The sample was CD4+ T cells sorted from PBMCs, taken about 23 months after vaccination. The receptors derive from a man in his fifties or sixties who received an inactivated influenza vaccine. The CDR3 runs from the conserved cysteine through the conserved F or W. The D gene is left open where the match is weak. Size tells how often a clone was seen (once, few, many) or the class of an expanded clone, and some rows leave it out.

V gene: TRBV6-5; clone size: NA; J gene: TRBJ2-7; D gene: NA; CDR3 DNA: TGTGCCAGCAGTTACTCCGGGTTGGACAGACTAGGCTACGAGCAGTACTTC; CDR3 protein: CASSYSGLDRLGYEQYF
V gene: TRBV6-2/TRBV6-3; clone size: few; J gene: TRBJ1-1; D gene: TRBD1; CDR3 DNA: TGTGCCAGCAGTTACCCACAGGGGCGATCTGAAGCTTTCTTT; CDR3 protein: CASSYPQGRSEAFF
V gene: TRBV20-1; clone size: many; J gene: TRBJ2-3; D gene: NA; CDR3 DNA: TGCAGTGCTAGAGAGTTCACAGATACGCAGTATTTT; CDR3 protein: CSAREFTDTQYF
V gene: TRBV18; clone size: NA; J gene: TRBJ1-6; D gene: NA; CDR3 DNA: TGTGCCAGCTCACCAGAAGTTTATAATTCACCCCTCCACTTT; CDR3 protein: CASSPEVYNSPLHF
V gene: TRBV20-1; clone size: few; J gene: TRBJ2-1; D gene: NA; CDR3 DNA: TGCAGTGCCCTGGGCCTTGGGGCAGAACAGAACAATGAGCAGTTCTTC; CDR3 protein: CSALGLGAEQNNEQFF
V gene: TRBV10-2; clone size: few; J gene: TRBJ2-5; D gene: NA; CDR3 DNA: TGCGCCAGCAGTGATTTGGCGGGGCGGATGGGGACCCAGTACTTC; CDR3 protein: CASSDLAGRMGTQYF
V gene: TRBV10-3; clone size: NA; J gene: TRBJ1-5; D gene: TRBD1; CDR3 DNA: TGTGCCATCAGGGGACAGTCTCCCAATCAGCCCCAGCATTTT; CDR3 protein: CAIRGQSPNQPQHF
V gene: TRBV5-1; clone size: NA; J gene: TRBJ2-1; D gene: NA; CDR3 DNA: TGCGCCAGCAGGGACGGGACTGGCAACTACAATGAGCAGTTCTTC; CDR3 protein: CASRDGTGNYNEQFF
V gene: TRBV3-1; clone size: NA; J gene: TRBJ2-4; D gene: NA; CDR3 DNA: TGTGCCAGCAGCCAAAGGGCGGGGTATGCTGTGGGCAAAAACATTCAGTACTTC; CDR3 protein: CASSQRAGYAVGKNIQYF
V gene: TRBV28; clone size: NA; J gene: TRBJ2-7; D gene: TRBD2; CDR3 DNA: TGTGCCAGCAGTTTGGGAGGGAGGGGCCGTGGAGAGCAGTACTTC; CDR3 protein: CASSLGGRGRGEQYF
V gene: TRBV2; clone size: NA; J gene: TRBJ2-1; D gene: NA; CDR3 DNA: TGTGCCAGCAGTCTCCAGTCCAATGAGCAGTTCTTC; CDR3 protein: CASSLQSNEQFF
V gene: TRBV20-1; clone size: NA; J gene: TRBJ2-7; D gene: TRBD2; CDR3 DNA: TGCAGTGCTAGGGCGAGAGCGGGAGGGCTCTCGGAGCAGTACTTC; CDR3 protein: CSARARAGGLSEQYF
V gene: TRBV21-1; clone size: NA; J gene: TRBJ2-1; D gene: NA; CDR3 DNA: TGTGCCAGCAGCTTCGGGGGGCCTGGAAATGAGCAGTTCTTC; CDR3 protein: CASSFGGPGNEQFF
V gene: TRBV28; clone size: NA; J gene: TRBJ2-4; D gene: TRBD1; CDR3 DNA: TGTGCCAGCAGTTTATTCGGGACAGTGTTAGCCAAAAACATTCAGTACTTC; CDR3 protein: CASSLFGTVLAKNIQYF
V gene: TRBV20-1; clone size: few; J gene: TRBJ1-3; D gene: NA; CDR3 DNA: TGCAGTGCTAGGATGCCCCGGGTCGGGGGTCAGGATCTTGTGCGTCGGAACACCATATATTTT; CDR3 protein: CSARMPRVGGQDLVRRNTIYF
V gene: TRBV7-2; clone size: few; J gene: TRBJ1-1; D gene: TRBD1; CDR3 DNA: TGTGCCAGCAGCAACTCAGGGGGCTCCACTGAAGCTTTCTTT; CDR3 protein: CASSNSGGSTEAFF
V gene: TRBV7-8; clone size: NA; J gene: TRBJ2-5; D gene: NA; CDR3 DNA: TGTGCCAGCAGCCCCAGAGACCGGGGGCCACAAGAGACCCAGTACTTC; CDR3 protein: CASSPRDRGPQETQYF
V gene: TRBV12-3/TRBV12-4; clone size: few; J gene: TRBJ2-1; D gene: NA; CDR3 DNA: TGTGCCAGCAGTACCGGTTGGGAGCAGTTCTTC; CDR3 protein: CASSTGWEQFF
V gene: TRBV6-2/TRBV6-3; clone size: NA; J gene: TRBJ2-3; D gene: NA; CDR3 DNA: TGTGCCAGCAGTTACGGGGAGTGGGATACGCAGTATTTT; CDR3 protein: CASSYGEWDTQYF
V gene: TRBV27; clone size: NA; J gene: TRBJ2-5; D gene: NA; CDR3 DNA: TGTGCCAGCAGAATCGACCTGGGAGAGACCCAGTACTTC; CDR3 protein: CASRIDLGETQYF
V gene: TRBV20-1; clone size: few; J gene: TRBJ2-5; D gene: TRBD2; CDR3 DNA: TGCAGTGCTAGGTTCTCTAGCGGGGCCCCGGGGACCCAGTACTTC; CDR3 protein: CSARFSSGAPGTQYF
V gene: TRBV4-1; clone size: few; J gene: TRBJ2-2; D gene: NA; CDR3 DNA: TGCGCCAGCAGCCAAGGGGAGCGATGGGTGGACGGGGAGCTGTTTTTT; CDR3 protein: CASSQGERWVDGELFF
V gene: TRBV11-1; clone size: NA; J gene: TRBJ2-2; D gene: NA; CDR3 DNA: TGTGCCAGCACCAAACAACCCGAGAGTATTGGGGAGCTGTTTTTT; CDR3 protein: CASTKQPESIGELFF
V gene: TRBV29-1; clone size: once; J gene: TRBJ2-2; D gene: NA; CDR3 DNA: TGCAGCGTCGCCCGGTCAGGGACGGCCTCCTACACCGGGGAGCTGTTTTTT; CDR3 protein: CSVARSGTASYTGELFF
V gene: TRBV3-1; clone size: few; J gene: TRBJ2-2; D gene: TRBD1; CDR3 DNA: TGTGCCAGCAGCCCTCAGGGGGTCCCCGGGGAGCTGTTTTTT; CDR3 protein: CASSPQGVPGELFF
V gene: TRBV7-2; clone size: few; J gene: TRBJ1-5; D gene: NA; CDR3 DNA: TGTGCCAGCAGCTTAAAGGGCTTCGGGAATCAGCCCCAGCATTTT; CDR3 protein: CASSLKGFGNQPQHF
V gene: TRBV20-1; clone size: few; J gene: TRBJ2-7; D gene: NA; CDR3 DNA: TGCAGTGCTACGTCACCGGGACACTCCTACGAGCAGTACTTC; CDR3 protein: CSATSPGHSYEQYF
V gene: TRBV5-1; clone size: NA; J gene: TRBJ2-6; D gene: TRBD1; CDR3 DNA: TGCGCCAGCACCTTCCGGACAGGGGGGTCTGGGGCCAACGTCCTGACTTTC; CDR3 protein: CASTFRTGGSGANVLTF
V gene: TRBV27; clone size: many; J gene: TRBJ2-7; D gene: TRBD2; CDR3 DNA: TGTGCCAGCAGGGGGGCGACTAGCGGGGGTTACGAGCAGTACTTC; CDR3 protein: CASRGATSGGYEQYF
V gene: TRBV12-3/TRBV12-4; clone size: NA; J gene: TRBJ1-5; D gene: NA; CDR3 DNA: TGTGCCAGCAGTGCTTACAGACTCAATCAGCCCCAGCATTTT; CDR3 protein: CASSAYRLNQPQHF
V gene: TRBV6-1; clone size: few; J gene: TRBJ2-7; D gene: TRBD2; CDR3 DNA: TGTGCCAGCAGCCTCGGGACTAGCGGGGGGTATACCTACGAGCAGTACTTC; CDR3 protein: CASSLGTSGGYTYEQYF
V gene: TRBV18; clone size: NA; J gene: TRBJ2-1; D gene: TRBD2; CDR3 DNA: TGTGCCAGCTCACCACTGGAAGGGACTAGATTCTACAATGAGCAGTTCTTC; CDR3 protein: CASSPLEGTRFYNEQFF
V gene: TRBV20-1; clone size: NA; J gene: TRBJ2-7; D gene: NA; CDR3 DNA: TGCAGTGCTAGGGCGGGCGGATTCTCCTACGAGCAGTACTTC; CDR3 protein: CSARAGGFSYEQYF
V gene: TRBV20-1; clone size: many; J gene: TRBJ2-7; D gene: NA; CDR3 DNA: TGCAGCGCGGGATCCTACGAGCAGTACTTC; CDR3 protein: CSAGSYEQYF
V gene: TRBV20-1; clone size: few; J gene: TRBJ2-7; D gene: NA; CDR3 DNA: TGCAGTGCTAGAGCTAGCGCCCGGATAAGCGAGCAGTACTTC; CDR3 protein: CSARASARISEQYF
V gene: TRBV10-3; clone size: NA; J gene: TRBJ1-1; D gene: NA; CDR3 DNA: TGTGCCATCAGTGATAAAGGGCTGAACACTGAAGCTTTCTTT; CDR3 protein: CAISDKGLNTEAFF
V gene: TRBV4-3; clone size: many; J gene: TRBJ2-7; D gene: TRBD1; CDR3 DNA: TGCGCCAGCAGCCTAAGACAGGGTGACGAGCAGTACTTC; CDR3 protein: CASSLRQGDEQYF
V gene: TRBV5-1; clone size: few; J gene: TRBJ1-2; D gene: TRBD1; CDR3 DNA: TGCGCCAGCAGCCTAAATCCCGGGACAGCTAACTATGGCTACACCTTC; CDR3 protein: CASSLNPGTANYGYTF
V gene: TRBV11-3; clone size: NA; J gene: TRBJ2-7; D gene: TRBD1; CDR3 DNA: TGTGCCAGCAGCTCAGGGGGACCGCTCCACGAGCAGTACTTC; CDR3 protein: CASSSGGPLHEQYF
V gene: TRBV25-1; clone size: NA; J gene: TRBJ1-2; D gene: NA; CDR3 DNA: TGTGCCAGCAGTGAAGGTGGGGTTTATGGCTACACCTTC; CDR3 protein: CASSEGGVYGYTF